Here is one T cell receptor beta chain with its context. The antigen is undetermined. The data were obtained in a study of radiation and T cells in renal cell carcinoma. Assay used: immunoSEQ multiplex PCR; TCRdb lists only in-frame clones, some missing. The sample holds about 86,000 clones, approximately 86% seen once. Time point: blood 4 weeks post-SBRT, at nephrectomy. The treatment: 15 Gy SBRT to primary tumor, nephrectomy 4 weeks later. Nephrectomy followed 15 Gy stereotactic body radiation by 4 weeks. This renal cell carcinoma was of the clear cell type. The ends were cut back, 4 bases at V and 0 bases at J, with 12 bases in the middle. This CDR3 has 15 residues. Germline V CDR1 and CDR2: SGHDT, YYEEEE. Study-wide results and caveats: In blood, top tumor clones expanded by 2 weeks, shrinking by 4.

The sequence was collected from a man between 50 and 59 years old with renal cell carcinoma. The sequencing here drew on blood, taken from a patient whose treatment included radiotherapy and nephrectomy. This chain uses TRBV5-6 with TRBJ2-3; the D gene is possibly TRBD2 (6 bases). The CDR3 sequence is CASSRVGTSTDTQYF. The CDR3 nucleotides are TGTGCCAGCAGCCGGGTGGGGACTAGCACAGATACGCAGTATTTT.